The 19 T cell receptor beta chains listed next were all sequenced from one sample in a study of blood T cell repertoires in COVID-19. Libraries were prepared by immunoSEQ multiplex PCR; TCRdb keeps only in-frame clonotypes and omits some of them. The sample records approximately 200,000 clones, just under 85% being singletons. What was sequenced was PBMCs or T cells enriched from blood (not recorded which). The receptor set was obtained from a woman between 35 and 50 years old with acute COVID-19.

The V call is TRBV9, the J call TRBJ1-6; D gene unclear. In germline, CDR1 is SGDLS, CDR2 YYNGEE. The CDR3 has 17 amino acids. The V end lost 0 bases, the J end lost 9 bases, and 19 bases lay between the germline ends. The CDR3 nucleotides are TGTGCCAGCAGCGTAGACGGAGACCCCTTAATTGGTTCACCCCTCCACTTT. It codes for CASSVDGDPLIGSPLHF.

The chain employs TRBV5-1 and TRBJ2-5; D possibly corresponds to TRBD2 (5 bases). CDR1 SGHRS and CDR2 YFSETQ come from the germline V gene. This CDR3 has 14 residues. Between the trimmed V and J ends, which lost 4 bases and 1 base, there was a span of 11 bases. The CDR3 DNA is TGCGCCAGCAGCGTCGTAGGGAGCCAAGAGACCCAGTACTTC. Its protein product is CASSVVGSQETQYF. The whole variable domain, filled in from reference TRBV5-1 and TRBJ2-5, reads KAGVTQTPRYLIKTRGQQVTLSCSPISGHRSVSWYQQTPGQGLQFLFEYFSETQRNKGNFPGRFSGRQFSNSRSEMNVSTLELGDSALYLCASSVVGSQETQYFGPGTRLLVL.

This clone was counted only a few times. V gene TRBV6-5 combines with J gene TRBJ2-7, with D possibly TRBD1 on 5 matching bases. Germline V gene sequence: CDR1 MNHEY, CDR2 SVGAGI. The CDR3 contains 13 residues. Trimming pared 4 bases from V and 3 bases from J, leaving 10 bases between. The CDR3: CASSLGHYYEQYF. CDR3 DNA: TGTGCCAGCAGTTTAGGACATTACTACGAGCAGTACTTC.

This clone was detected a few times. Here the CDR3 reads CASSFQGIGDYGYTF. The CDR3 coding sequence is TGTGCCAGCAGTTTCCAGGGGATAGGAGACTATGGCTACACCTTC. The rearrangement joins TRBV28 to TRBJ1-2, with D maybe TRBD1 (6 bases). Trimming cost V 3 bases and J 3 bases, with 14 bases left between them. The CDR3 is 15 residues long. Germline V CDR1 and CDR2: MDHEN, SYDVKM.

J is TRBJ2-7 and V is TRBV27, with 8 bases lining up with TRBD1. The V segment lost 7 bases and the J segment 0 bases; nucleotides outside the gene matches: 8. The germline gives CDR1 MNHEY, CDR2 SMNVEV (reference sequence). The CDR3 spans 15 residues. The CDR3, as DNA: TGTGCCAGCAAGACACAGGGGGTCAACTCCTACGAGCAGTACTTC. Translated, it gives CASKTQGVNSYEQYF.

CDR3: CASSLASGADYGYTF. CDR3 in DNA: TGTGCCAGCAGCTTAGCATCAGGGGCTGACTATGGCTACACCTTC. This chain joins TRBV7-2 and TRBJ1-2; D perhaps matches TRBD1 (6 bases). Germline V lookup: CDR1 SGHTA, CDR2 FQGNSA. V shed 0 bases and J shed 3 bases, with 11 bases lying between them. The CDR3 contains 15 residues.

The DNA of the CDR3 is TGTGCCAGCAGCAATAGCGGGGGCGCGGATGGCTACACCTTC. It specifies CASSNSGGADGYTF. This rearrangement joins TRBV7-9 to TRBJ1-2; possibly TRBD1 for D (6 bases). V gave up 5 bases and J gave up 6 bases, with 16 bases separating them. CDR1 is SEHNR and CDR2 is FQNEAQ in the germline V gene (reference sequence). The CDR3 contains 14 residues.

This chain links TRBV29-1 with TRBJ2-2; 8 nucleotides align to TRBD1. V lost 6 bases and J lost 4; bases outside the gene matches: 10. The CDR3 is 15 residues long. The germline gives CDR1 SQVTM, CDR2 ANQGSEA. The CDR3 bases are TGCAGCGTCAGGACCGGAACAGGGGGCACCGGGGAGCTGTTTTTT. This codes for CSVRTGTGGTGELFF.

This rearrangement joins TRBV19 to TRBJ1-6; maybe TRBD1 (5 bases). Germline V lookup: CDR1 LNHDA, CDR2 SQIVND (reference sequence). CDR3 length: 14 residues. V lost 6 bases and J 7 bases, leaving 13 bases between the germline ends. For the CDR3, the DNA is TGTGCCAGTAGCCTGACGGGGGTAAATTCACCCCTCCACTTT. This codes for CASSLTGVNSPLHF.

V is TRBV2 and J is TRBJ2-3, with D perhaps matching TRBD2 (5 bases). V lost 2 bases to trimming and J lost 2 bases, with 14 bases between them. The CDR3 runs 16 residues. The germline gives CDR1 SNHLY, CDR2 FYNNEI. The CDR3 spells CASSELGVGPTDTQYF. The CDR3, as DNA: TGTGCCAGCAGTGAACTCGGGGTAGGGCCCACAGATACGCAGTATTTT.

CDR3 loop: CASSPGTGGVGTEAFF. The CDR3 nucleotides read TGTGCCAGTAGTCCCGGGACAGGGGGCGTCGGCACTGAAGCTTTCTTT. The chain uses TRBV19 and TRBJ1-1, with TRBD1 matching 12 bases. The V and J ends lost 5 bases and 4 bases, in that order; junction bases with no gene match: 8. This CDR3 has 16 amino acids. Germline V lookup: CDR1 LNHDA, CDR2 SQIVND (reference sequence).

V and J are TRBV7-2 and TRBJ2-1; 12 nucleotides line up with TRBD2. Germline CDR1 reads SGHTA; CDR2 reads FQGNSA. V lost 6 bases to trimming and J lost 7 bases; unmatched junction nucleotides: 4. The CDR3 has 14 residues. The CDR3 loop is CASSLAGGLNEQFF. The CDR3 DNA reads as TGTGCCAGCAGTCTAGCGGGGGGGCTGAATGAGCAGTTCTTC.

The rearrangement links TRBV5-1 to TRBJ2-1; D possibly corresponds to TRBD1 (6 bases). The ends were cut back, 3 bases at V and 6 bases at J, with 10 bases in the middle. CDR1 and CDR2 (germline): SGHRS, YFSETQ. The CDR3 is 13 residues long. CDR3 DNA sequence: TGCGCCAGCAGCTCTGGACAGAGCAATGAGCAGTTCTTC. As protein: CASSSGQSNEQFF. The full variable domain, with the rest looked up from reference TRBV5-1 and TRBJ2-1, is KAGVTQTPRYLIKTRGQQVTLSCSPISGHRSVSWYQQTPGQGLQFLFEYFSETQRNKGNFPGRFSGRQFSNSRSEMNVSTLELGDSALYLCASSSGQSNEQFFGPGTRLTVL.

The V gene is TRBV5-1, the J gene TRBJ2-3, with 14 nucleotides matching TRBD2. The V gene end was trimmed by 4 bases and the J gene end by 4 bases; junction bases not matched to a gene: 11. The CDR3 has 18 amino acids. CDR1 and CDR2 (germline): SGHRS, YFSETQ. This chain's CDR3 is CASSRGLAGAAPPDTQYF. The DNA of the CDR3 is TGCGCCAGCAGCAGGGGACTAGCGGGAGCCGCTCCCCCAGATACGCAGTATTTT.

The V gene is TRBV7-2, the J gene TRBJ1-2; weak D call: TRBD1 (6 bases). The germline V and J ends were trimmed by 6 bases and 3 bases, with 20 bases remaining between them. The germline gives CDR1 SGHTA, CDR2 FQGNSA. This CDR3 is built from 16 residues. CDR3 nucleotides: TGTGCCAGCAGTAGAGTTCTTACAGGGTTCGACTATGGCTACACCTTC. Translating it yields CASSRVLTGFDYGYTF.

The chain links TRBV5-1 to TRBJ1-2; D perhaps matches TRBD1 (6 bases). CDR3 length: 15 residues. V was trimmed by 0 bases and J by 4 bases, leaving 13 bases between them. Looked up from germline, CDR1 is SGHRS and CDR2 is YFSETQ. The DNA for the CDR3 is TGCGCCAGCAGCTTGGGCGGACAGACCTTCTATGGCTACACCTTC. This translates into CASSLGGQTFYGYTF.

The chain uses TRBV9 and TRBJ1-4; 12 nucleotides align to TRBD1. Trimming took 3 bases from V and 10 from J; bases not matched to a gene: 4. This CDR3 contains 14 residues. CDR1 and CDR2 (germline): SGDLS, YYNGEE. The DNA for the CDR3 is TGTGCCAGCAGCGGGGGACAGGGGGCGGGAAAACTGTTTTTT. This gives the protein CASSGGQGAGKLFF.

This chain connects TRBV19 to TRBJ2-3; possibly TRBD2 for D (6 bases). This CDR3 comprises 16 residues. The germline V gene encodes CDR1 LNHDA and CDR2 SQIVND (reference sequence). Trimming stripped 0 bases from V and 1 base from J, with 11 bases between. CDR3 protein: CASSIEAGSGTDTQYF. CDR3 DNA sequence: TGTGCCAGTAGTATAGAGGCGGGATCGGGCACAGATACGCAGTATTTT.

The rearrangement uses TRBV28 and TRBJ2-7; TRBD1 matches 9 bases. The junction had 10 bases not matched to a gene; V was cut back by 6 bases and J by 10 bases. The CDR3 consists of 13 residues. Germline V gene data show CDR1 as MDHEN and CDR2 as SYDVKM. CDR3 amino acids: CASSIPGTGLQYF. In DNA, the CDR3 is TGTGCCAGCAGCATTCCCGGGACAGGGCTTCAGTACTTC.